This T cell receptor (beta chain) comes out of a study of T cell responses to AZD1222 COVID-19 vaccine (dated by TCRdb to the early 2020s). Study-wide context: Because spike-specific TCR depth and breadth did not differ between the two schedules, AZD1222 recipients who got a second dose at roughly 4 weeks were pooled with those who got a second dose at roughly 12 weeks. A total of 230 to 250 trial participants underwent TCR sequencing, of whom approximately 210 received two doses of AZD1222 and about 25 received two doses of the MenACWY control vaccine. Trial participants were enrolled by age into 18-55, 56-69 and 70-plus year subgroups, with around 150, 28 and 57 TCR-sequenced participants respectively.

To note about this clone: Its specific antigen is unknown. The input lacks base qualities; no much larger clone sits a single base away.

The label giving this sample's time point can be read as: baseline before first vaccination. Vaccinee samples came from UK trials COV001 and COV002, including a single-blind randomized controlled phase 2/3 trial of AZD1222 (ChAdOx1 nCoV-19) in healthy adults. For TCRbeta chain sequencing, PBMC samples from trial participants were taken at day 0 and at day 28 after the second dose. Summary of the overall study and its limitations: Epitopes outside the regions mutated in the B.1.351 and B.1.1.7 variants were reportedly recognized by nearly half of the unique spike-specific TCRs. A significant rise in spike-specific TCR breadth and depth was observed after two AZD1222 doses relative to day 0 and relative to MenACWY recipients. CD4 TCRs associated with the vaccine covered the entire spike protein, and the dominant responses were in regions 160-218 and 743-854. In the small 56-69-year group, the increase in depth fell short of significance, most likely because of low power. Participants were mostly white British and included more females than males, and it was suggested by the authors that clonal diversity may have been underestimated. Because no day 14 peak-response samples were available, the repertoires could be characterized only after the peak T cell response. Only five to seven AZD1222 recipients were SARS-CoV-2 seropositive at baseline, limiting conclusions about previously exposed vaccinees.

The CDR3 regions of human TCRbeta chains were analyzed by immunosequencing. Turning to the authors' computational methods: Repertoire TCRs were matched against a reference library of SARS-CoV-2-specific TCRs generated with the MIRA antigen-specificity platform. Breadth was defined as the fraction of unique TCRs that were SARS-CoV-2-associated. Depth was defined as the fraction of total T cells that were SARS-CoV-2-associated. Using the MIRA data, each spike-specific TCR was assigned both to the spike region to which the TCR was reactive and to a CD4 or CD8 class. Log10-transformed breadth and depth values were compared by one-way ANOVA with Sidak's multiple comparisons tests. Held by TCRdb, this immuneACCESS table contains in-frame sequences only and omits some clones. Under half of the omission traces to an unresolved V gene where checked; the cause of the rest is unknown. The DNA gave D and trimming, while V, J and clone size come from that table. Counted in this sample were 150,000 to 200,000 clones; 90% to 95% of them appeared once. The ten largest account for 9.2% of the sample.

Sequencing was performed on peripheral blood, taken on day 0 of AZD1222 vaccination. The receptor's source is an adult in good health.

In nucleotide form, the sequence is TGCGCCAGCAGCTTGGTGGGACAGATCGGTAACTATGGCTACACCTTC. Its amino acids are CASSLVGQIGNYGYTF. The chain couples TRBV5-1 to TRBJ1-2, and TRBD1 matches 7 of the central bases. According to the germline V gene, CDR1 reads SGHRS and CDR2 reads YFSETQ. Including cysteine and phenylalanine, the CDR3 has 16 amino acids. The kept DNA is CDR3 alone, 48 bases in frame from the first base. Trimming takes 0 bases off V and 1 base off J; junction bases not matched to a gene: 6.